A selection of T cell receptor beta chains follows, all from one sample in a study of shared clonotypes between healthy human individuals. Assay used: immunoSEQ multiplex PCR; TCRdb lists only in-frame clones, some missing. This table holds about 820,000 clones, about 91% found once. Source material: naive CD8+ T cells sorted from blood. The origin of the receptors is a man younger than 40 in good health. Both conserved end residues are part of each CDR3. The order of the fields is J gene, CDR3 length, clone size, V gene, D gene, CDR3 protein, CDR3 DNA. A D gene is named only where the DNA matches it firmly. Clone size appears in some rows only: once, few, many, or a class for an expanded clone.

>TRBJ2-2|17|once|TRBV12-2|-
CASRLARRGGEAGELFF
TGTGCAAGTCGCTTAGCTCGAAGAGGGGGCGAAGCCGGGGAGCTGTTTTTT
>TRBJ2-2|13|-|TRBV27|-
CATNAPYTGELFF
TGTGCCACCAATGCCCCTTACACCGGGGAGCTGTTTTTT
>TRBJ1-2|12|once|TRBV29-1|-
CSVDWGLYGYTF
TGCAGCGTTGATTGGGGCCTTTATGGCTACACCTTC
>TRBJ2-2|12|many|TRBV19|-
CASTQGSGELFF
TGTGCCAGTACCCAGGGGTCCGGGGAGCTGTTTTTT
>TRBJ2-5|16|once|TRBV5-1|TRBD2
CASSSIGLAGQETQYF
TGCGCCAGCAGCTCGATCGGACTAGCGGGACAAGAGACCCAGTACTTC
>TRBJ2-1|20|-|TRBV5-8|TRBD1
CASSLVLRVTGGIVDNEQFF
TGTGCCAGCAGCTTGGTCCTACGCGTCACAGGGGGCATTGTAGACAATGAGCAGTTCTTC
>TRBJ2-1|17|-|TRBV7-9|TRBD2
CASSTYGGLAGDNEQFF
TGTGCCAGCAGCACCTATGGTGGTCTAGCGGGGGACAATGAGCAGTTCTTC
>TRBJ2-7|15|-|TRBV27|-
CASSSAERNPGEQYF
TGTGCCAGCAGTTCCGCCGAACGTAACCCGGGAGAGCAGTACTTC
>TRBJ1-1|14|-|TRBV19|-
CASSGGERTTEAFF
TGTGCCAGTAGTGGGGGGGAACGCACCACTGAAGCTTTCTTT
>TRBJ2-7|13|-|TRBV27|-
CASSSLDSYEQYF
TGTGCCAGCAGTTCCTTAGACTCCTACGAGCAGTACTTC
>TRBJ2-4|18|-|TRBV7-9|TRBD2
CASSLTDSGWEAKNIQYF
TGTGCCAGCAGCCTCACCGATAGCGGGTGGGAAGCCAAAAACATTCAGTACTTC
>TRBJ2-5|15|-|TRBV27|TRBD1
CASSYRTGNQETQYF
TGTGCCAGCAGTTACCGGACAGGGAACCAAGAGACCCAGTACTTC
>TRBJ2-5|14|-|TRBV6-5|-
CASATLGRQETQYF
TGTGCCAGCGCGACACTAGGCAGACAAGAGACCCAGTACTTC
>TRBJ2-2|15|-|TRBV23-1|TRBD2
CASRRLAGDTGELFF
TGCGCCAGCAGACGACTAGCGGGAGACACCGGGGAGCTGTTTTTT
>TRBJ2-7|15|-|TRBV4-1|-
CASSQVPGAPHEQYF
TGCGCCAGCAGCCAAGTCCCGGGAGCACCCCACGAGCAGTACTTC
>TRBJ2-7|14|-|TRBV11-1|-
CASSYLLGPYEQYF
TGTGCCAGCAGCTACTTACTGGGGCCCTACGAGCAGTACTTC
>TRBJ2-1|18|-|TRBV10-3|TRBD2
CAIGGDKGLAGDNNEQFF
TGTGCCATCGGGGGGGACAAGGGACTAGCGGGAGATAACAATGAGCAGTTCTTC